This TCR beta chain is from a study of blood T cell repertoires in COVID-19. Sequencing was performed with immunoSEQ multiplex PCR; in TCRdb, only in-frame clones are kept and a portion is missing. The repertoire holds 150,000 to 200,000 clones, about four fifths seen once, with around 6.9% in the top ten. The V segment lost 9 bases and the J segment 9 bases; nucleotides outside the gene matches: 7. CDR3 length: 12 residues. Sequencing was performed on peripheral blood. The source is a man between 60 and 70 years old with acute or convalescent COVID-19. This chain joins TRBV23-1 and TRBJ2-1; 8 nucleotides agree with TRBD2. TRBV23-1 is an ORF, with its function uncertain. CDR3 amino acids: CARLADNFEQFF. CDR3 DNA sequence: TGCGCCAGACTAGCGGACAATTTTGAGCAGTTCTTC.